This is a list of T cell receptor beta chains from one sample in a study of blood T cell repertoires in COVID-19. TCRdb's copy holds only in-frame clones and misses some; the assay was immunoSEQ multiplex PCR. The table has roughly 110,000 clones, over 60% seen once. Sequences were obtained from peripheral blood. The source is an elderly man with COVID-19, enrolled during active disease. CDR3s include the opening cysteine and the closing phenylalanine or tryptophan. Each record gives: D gene, J gene, clone size, V gene, CDR3 protein, CDR3 DNA. The D gene is left open where the match is weak. Clone size is stated in some rows and not others, as once, few, many or a class when expanded.

>NA|TRBJ2-7|once|TRBV4-1
CASSQQEVSYEQYF
TGCGCCAGCAGCCAACAAGAGGTCTCCTACGAGCAGTACTTC
>TRBD2|TRBJ2-1|once|TRBV4-3
CASSQGRDRASSGRGWNEQFF
TGCGCCAGCAGCCAAGGCCGGGACAGGGCTTCTAGCGGGAGGGGTTGGAATGAGCAGTTCTTC
>NA|TRBJ1-5|few|TRBV6-5
CASSYSQGGQPQHF
TGTGCCAGCAGTTACTCGCAGGGTGGCCAGCCCCAGCATTTT
>TRBD2|TRBJ2-1|NA|TRBV28
CASSLASASGRGSYNEQFF
TGTGCCAGCAGTTTAGCTTCGGCTAGCGGGAGAGGCTCCTACAATGAGCAGTTCTTC
>TRBD1|TRBJ2-5|few|TRBV5-4
CASSQTGAQGETQYF
TGTGCCAGCAGCCAGACAGGGGCCCAGGGGGAGACCCAGTACTTC
>NA|TRBJ2-1|NA|TRBV6-4
CASSENPLSYNEQFF
TGTGCCAGCAGTGAAAATCCACTATCCTACAATGAGCAGTTCTTC
>TRBD2|TRBJ2-3|NA|TRBV7-7
CASSTGLAGGRYTDTQYF
TGTGCTAGCAGCACTGGACTAGCGGGAGGGCGGTACACAGATACGCAGTATTTT
>NA|TRBJ2-3|NA|TRBV29-1
CSVDTVGDTQYF
TGCAGCGTTGACACTGTTGGAGATACGCAGTATTTT
>NA|TRBJ1-1|NA|TRBV6-5
CASTPRVMNTEAFF
TGTGCCAGCACCCCCCGGGTTATGAACACTGAAGCTTTCTTT
>NA|TRBJ1-2|NA|TRBV25-1
CASSDPYGGIYGYTF
TGTGCCAGCAGTGACCCTTACGGCGGGATTTATGGCTACACCTTC
>TRBD1|TRBJ2-7|NA|TRBV6-5
CASRDPGTANYEQYF
TGTGCCAGCAGGGACCCCGGGACAGCTAACTACGAGCAGTACTTC
>TRBD1|TRBJ1-1|few|TRBV2
CASSDQGDAEAFF
TGTGCCAGCAGTGATCAGGGGGACGCTGAAGCTTTCTTT
>NA|TRBJ2-2|NA|TRBV12-3/TRBV12-4
CASTLQGTGELFF
TGTGCCAGCACCCTTCAGGGCACCGGGGAGCTGTTTTTT
>NA|TRBJ1-2|few|TRBV28
CASSAPGRERGYTF
TGTGCCAGCAGTGCCCCGGGGAGGGAAAGGGGCTACACCTTC
>NA|TRBJ2-5|NA|TRBV2
CASNNEQSETQYF
TGTGCCAGCAATAATGAACAGTCCGAGACCCAGTACTTC
>NA|TRBJ2-7|NA|TRBV7-2
CASSAQFFSSYEQYF
TGTGCCAGCAGCGCACAGTTTTTTAGCTCCTACGAGCAGTACTTC
>NA|TRBJ1-1|NA|TRBV7-9
CASSARLSEAFF
TGTGCCAGCAGCGCACGACTCTCTGAAGCTTTCTTT